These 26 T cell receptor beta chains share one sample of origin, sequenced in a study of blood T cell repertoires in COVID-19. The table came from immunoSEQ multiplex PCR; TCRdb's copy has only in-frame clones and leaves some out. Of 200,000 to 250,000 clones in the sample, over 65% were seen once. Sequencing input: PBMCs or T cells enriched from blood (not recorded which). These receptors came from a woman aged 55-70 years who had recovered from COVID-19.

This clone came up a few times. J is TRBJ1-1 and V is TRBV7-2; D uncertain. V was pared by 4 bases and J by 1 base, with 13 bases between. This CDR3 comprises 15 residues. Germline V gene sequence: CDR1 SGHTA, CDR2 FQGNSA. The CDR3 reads CASSSVTYRNTEAFF. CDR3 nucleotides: TGTGCCAGCAGCTCCGTGACATATAGGAACACTGAAGCTTTCTTT.

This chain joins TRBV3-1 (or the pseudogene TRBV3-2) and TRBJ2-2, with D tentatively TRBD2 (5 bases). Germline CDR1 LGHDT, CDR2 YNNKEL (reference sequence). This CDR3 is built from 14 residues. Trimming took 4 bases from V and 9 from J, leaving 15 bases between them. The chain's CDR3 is CASSPGRASRELFF. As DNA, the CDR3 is TGTGCCAGCAGCCCAGGAAGGGCTAGCCGGGAGCTGTTTTTT.

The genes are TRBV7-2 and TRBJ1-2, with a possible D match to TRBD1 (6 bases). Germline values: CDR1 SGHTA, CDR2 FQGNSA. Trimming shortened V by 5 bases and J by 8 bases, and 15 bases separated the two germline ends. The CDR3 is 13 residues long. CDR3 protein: CASSPRAGEGYTF. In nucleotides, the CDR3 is TGTGCCAGCAGCCCCCGGGCAGGGGAGGGCTACACCTTC.

The CDR3 loop is CASSRLDRGTEAFF. The CDR3 coding sequence is TGCGCCAGCAGCCGATTGGACAGGGGGACTGAAGCTTTCTTT. This chain joins TRBV5-1 and TRBJ1-1, with 10 bases identical to TRBD1. The CDR3 loop spans 14 amino acids. CDR1 is SGHRS, CDR2 YFSETQ, per germline. Losses at the gene ends were 4 bases for V and 5 bases for J; bases not matched to a gene: 5.

This CDR3 is CASRYDGYTEAFF. Written as DNA, the CDR3 is TGTGCCAGCAGATACGACGGGTATACTGAAGCTTTCTTT. V gene TRBV27 combines with J gene TRBJ1-1; no reliable D call. CDR1 and CDR2 (germline): MNHEY, SMNVEV (reference sequence). With 6 bases removed from V and 5 bases from J, the gap between germline ends came to 13 bases. The CDR3 is 13 amino acids.

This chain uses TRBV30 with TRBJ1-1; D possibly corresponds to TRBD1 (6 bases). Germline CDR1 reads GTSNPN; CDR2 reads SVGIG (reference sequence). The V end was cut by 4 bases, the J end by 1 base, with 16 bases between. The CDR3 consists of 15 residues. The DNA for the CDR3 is TGTGCCTGGACCCCTCCGGACAGAAGGAACACTGAAGCTTTCTTT. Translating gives CAWTPPDRRNTEAFF.

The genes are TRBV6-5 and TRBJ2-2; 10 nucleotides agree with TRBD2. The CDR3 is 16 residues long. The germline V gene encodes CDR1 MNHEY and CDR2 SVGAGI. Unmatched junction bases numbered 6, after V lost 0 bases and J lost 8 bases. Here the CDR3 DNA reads TGTGCCAGCAGTTACTCTCGGACTAGCGGACCTGGGGAGCTGTTTTTT. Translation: CASSYSRTSGPGELFF.

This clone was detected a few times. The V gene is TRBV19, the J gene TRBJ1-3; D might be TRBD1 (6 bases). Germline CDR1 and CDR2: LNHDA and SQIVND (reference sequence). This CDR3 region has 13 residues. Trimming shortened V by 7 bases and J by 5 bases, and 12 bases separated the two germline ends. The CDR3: CASMDSPRNTIYF. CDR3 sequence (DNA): TGTGCCAGTATGGACAGCCCAAGAAACACCATATATTTT.

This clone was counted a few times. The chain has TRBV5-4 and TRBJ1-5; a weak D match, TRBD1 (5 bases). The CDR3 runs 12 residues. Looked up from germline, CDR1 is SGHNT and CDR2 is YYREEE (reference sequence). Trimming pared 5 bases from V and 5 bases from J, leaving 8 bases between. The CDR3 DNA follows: TGTGCCAGCAGTTGGGGCGATCAGCCCCAGCATTTT. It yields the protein CASSWGDQPQHF.

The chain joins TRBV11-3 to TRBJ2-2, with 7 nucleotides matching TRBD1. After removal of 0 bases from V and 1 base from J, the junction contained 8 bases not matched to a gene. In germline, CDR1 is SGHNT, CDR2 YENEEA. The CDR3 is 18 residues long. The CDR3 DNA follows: TGTGCCAGCAGCTTAGATATCCGGAGACAGGGGAACACCGGGGAGCTGTTTTTT. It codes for CASSLDIRRQGNTGELFF. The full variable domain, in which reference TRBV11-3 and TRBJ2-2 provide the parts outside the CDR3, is EAGVVQSPRYKIIEKKQPVAFWCNPISGHNTLYWYLQNLGQGPELLIRYENEEAVDDSQLPKDRFSAERLKGVDSTLKIQPAELGDSAVYLCASSLDIRRQGNTGELFFGEGSRLTVL.

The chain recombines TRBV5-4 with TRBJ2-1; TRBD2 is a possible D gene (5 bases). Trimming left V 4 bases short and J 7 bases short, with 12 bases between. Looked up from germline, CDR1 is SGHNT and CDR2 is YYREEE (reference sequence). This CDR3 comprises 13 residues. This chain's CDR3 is CASSLYGVNEQFF. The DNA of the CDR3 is TGTGCCAGCAGCCTATACGGGGTGAATGAGCAGTTCTTC.

CDR3 amino acids: CASTGGRGSGNTIYF. The DNA for the CDR3 is TGTGCCAGCACAGGAGGTCGGGGATCCGGAAACACCATATATTTT. J is TRBJ1-3 and V is TRBV7-2; D uncertain. Germline V gene data show CDR1 as SGHTA and CDR2 as FQGNSA. V was trimmed by 7 bases and J by 4 bases, leaving 17 bases between them. The CDR3 runs 15 residues.

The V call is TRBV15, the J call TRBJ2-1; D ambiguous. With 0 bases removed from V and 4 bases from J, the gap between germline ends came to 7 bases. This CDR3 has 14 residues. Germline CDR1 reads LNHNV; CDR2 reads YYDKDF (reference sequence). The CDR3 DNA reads TGTGCCACCAGCAGAGATCTCGAGTACAATGAGCAGTTCTTC. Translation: CATSRDLEYNEQFF.

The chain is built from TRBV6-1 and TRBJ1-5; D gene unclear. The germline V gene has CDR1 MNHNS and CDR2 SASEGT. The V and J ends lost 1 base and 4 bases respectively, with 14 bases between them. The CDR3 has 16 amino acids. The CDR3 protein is CASSEVGSHVNQPQHF. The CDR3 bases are TGTGCCAGCAGTGAAGTTGGCTCGCACGTAAATCAGCCCCAGCATTTT.

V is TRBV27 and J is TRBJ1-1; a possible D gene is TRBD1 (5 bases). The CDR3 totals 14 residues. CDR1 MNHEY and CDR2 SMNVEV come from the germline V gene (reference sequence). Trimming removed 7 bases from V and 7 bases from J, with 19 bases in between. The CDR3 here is CASNFIGAAHEAFF. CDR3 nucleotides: TGTGCCAGCAACTTTATTGGGGCGGCCCATGAAGCTTTCTTT.

The CDR3 spells CASSFEARGDTQYF. CDR3 coding DNA: TGTGCCAGCAGCTTTGAGGCCCGGGGAGATACGCAGTATTTT. J is TRBJ2-3 and V is TRBV11-3, with D possibly matching TRBD2 (5 bases). Trimming cost V 3 bases and J 5 bases, with 12 bases left between them. Germline V gene data show CDR1 as SGHNT and CDR2 as YENEEA. The CDR3 has 14 amino acids.

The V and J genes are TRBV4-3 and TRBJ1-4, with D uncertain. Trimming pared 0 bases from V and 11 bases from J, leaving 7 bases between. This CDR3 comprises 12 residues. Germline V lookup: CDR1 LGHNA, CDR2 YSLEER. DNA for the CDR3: TGCGCCAGCAGCCAAGATCTGAGCAAACTGTTTTTT. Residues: CASSQDLSKLFF.

CDR3 sequence (DNA): TGTGCCAGCAGTTTTGAGCCTCTCTCGCCCCAGCATTTT. It translates to CASSFEPLSPQHF. The V call is TRBV27, the J call TRBJ1-5; D is ambiguous. In germline, CDR1 is MNHEY, CDR2 SMNVEV (reference sequence). The CDR3 runs to 13 residues. V lost 3 bases, J lost 9 bases, and 12 bases lay in between.

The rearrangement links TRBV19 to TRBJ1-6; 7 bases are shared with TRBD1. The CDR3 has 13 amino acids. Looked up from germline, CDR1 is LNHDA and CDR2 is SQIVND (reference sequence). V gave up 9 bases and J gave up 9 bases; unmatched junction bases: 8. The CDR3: CASATGISSPLHF. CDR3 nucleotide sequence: TGTGCCAGCGCGACAGGGATCAGTTCACCCCTCCACTTT.

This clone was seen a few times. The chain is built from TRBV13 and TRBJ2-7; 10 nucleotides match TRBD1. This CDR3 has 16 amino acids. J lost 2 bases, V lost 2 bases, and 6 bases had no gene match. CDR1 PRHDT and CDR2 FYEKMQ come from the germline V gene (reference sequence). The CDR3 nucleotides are TGTGCCAGCAGCTTACGACAGGGGGCATCCCCCTACGAGCAGTACTTC. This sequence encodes CASSLRQGASPYEQYF.

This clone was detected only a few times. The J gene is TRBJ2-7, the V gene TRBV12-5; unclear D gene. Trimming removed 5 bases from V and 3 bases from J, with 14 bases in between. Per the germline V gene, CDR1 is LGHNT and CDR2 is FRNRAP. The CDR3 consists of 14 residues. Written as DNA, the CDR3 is TGTGCTAGTGGTCCCCGTGTGTCCCGCTACGAGCAGTACTTC. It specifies CASGPRVSRYEQYF.

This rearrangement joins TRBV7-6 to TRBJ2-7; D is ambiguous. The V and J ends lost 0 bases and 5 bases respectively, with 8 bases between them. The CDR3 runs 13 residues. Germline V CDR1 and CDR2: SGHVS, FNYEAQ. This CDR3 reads CASSLASLNEQYF. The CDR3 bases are TGTGCCAGCAGCTTAGCTTCCCTAAACGAGCAGTACTTC.

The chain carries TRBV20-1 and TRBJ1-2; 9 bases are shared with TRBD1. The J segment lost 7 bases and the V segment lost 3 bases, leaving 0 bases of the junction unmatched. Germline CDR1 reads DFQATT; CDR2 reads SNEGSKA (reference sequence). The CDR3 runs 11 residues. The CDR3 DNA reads TGCAGTGCTAGGGGACAGGGTGGCTACACCTTC. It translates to CSARGQGGYTF.

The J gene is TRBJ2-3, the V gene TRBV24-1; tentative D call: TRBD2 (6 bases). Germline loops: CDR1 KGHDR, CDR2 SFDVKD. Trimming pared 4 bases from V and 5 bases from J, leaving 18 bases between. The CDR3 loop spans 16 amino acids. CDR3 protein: CATSDPEGRRGDTQYF. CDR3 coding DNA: TGTGCCACCAGTGACCCCGAGGGCAGGAGGGGAGATACGCAGTATTTT.

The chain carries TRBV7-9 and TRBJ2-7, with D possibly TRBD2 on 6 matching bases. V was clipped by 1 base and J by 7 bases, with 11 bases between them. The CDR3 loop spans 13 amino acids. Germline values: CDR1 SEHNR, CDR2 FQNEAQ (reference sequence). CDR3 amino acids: CASSLGTTWEQYF. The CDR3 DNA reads TGTGCCAGCAGCTTAGGGACTACCTGGGAGCAGTACTTC.

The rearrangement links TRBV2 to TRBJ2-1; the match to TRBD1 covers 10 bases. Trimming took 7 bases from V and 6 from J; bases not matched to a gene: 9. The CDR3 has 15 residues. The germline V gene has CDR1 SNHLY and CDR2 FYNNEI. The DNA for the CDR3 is TGTGCCAGCACCCCCCGGGACAGGGGCTTCAATGAGCAGTTCTTC. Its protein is CASTPRDRGFNEQFF.